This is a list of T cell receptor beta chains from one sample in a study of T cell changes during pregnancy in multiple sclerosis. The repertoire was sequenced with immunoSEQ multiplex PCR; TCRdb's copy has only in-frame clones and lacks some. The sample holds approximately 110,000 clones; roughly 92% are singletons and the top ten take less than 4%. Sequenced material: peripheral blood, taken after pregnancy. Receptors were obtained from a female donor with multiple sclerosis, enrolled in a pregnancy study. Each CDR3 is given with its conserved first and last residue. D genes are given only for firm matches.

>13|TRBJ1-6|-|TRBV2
CASSQQDNSPLHF
TGTGCCAGCAGTCAACAGGATAATTCACCCCTCCACTTT
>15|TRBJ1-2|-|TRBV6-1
CASSETQHFNYGYTF
TGTGCCAGCAGTGAAACACAGCATTTTAACTATGGCTACACCTTC
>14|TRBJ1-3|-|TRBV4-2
CASSRGTTGNTIYF
TGTGCCAGCAGCCGCGGGACGACTGGAAACACCATATATTTT
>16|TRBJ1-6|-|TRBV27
CASSLTGTYIDSPLHF
TGTGCCAGCAGCCTAACAGGGACGTATATAGATTCACCCCTCCACTTT
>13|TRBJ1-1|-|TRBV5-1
CASSFGMNTEAFF
TGCGCCAGCAGCTTCGGGATGAACACTGAAGCTTTCTTT
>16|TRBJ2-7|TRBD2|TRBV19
CASKEGSSGDPYEQYF
TGTGCCAGTAAGGAGGGGTCTAGCGGGGACCCCTACGAGCAGTACTTC
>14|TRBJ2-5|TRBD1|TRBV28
CASSSGGPAETQYF
TGTGCCAGCAGTTCAGGGGGCCCGGCAGAGACCCAGTACTTC
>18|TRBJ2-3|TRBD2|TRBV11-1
CASSQHVGPGGGTDTQYF
TGTGCCAGCAGCCAACATGTTGGGCCCGGCGGGGGTACAGATACGCAGTATTTT
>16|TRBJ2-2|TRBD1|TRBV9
CASRPRQGVDTGELFF
TGTGCCAGCAGACCAAGACAGGGGGTCGACACCGGGGAGCTGTTTTTT
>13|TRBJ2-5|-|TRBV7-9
CASSRPGEETQYF
TGTGCCAGCAGCCGCCCGGGAGAGGAGACCCAGTACTTC
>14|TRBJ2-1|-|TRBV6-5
CASRLSGARNEQFF
TGTGCCAGCAGGTTGTCAGGGGCACGGAATGAGCAGTTCTTC
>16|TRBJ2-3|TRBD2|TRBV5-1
CASSLALAGGRDTQYF
TGCGCCAGCAGCTTGGCGCTCGCGGGGGGGCGGGATACGCAGTATTTT
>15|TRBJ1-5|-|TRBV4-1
CASSQEGSGNQPQHF
TGCGCCAGCAGCCAAGAGGGGAGCGGCAATCAGCCCCAGCATTTT